What follows are 13 T cell receptor beta chains derived from one specimen sequenced in a study of T cell responses to AZD1222 COVID-19 vaccine. Profiled with immunoSEQ multiplex PCR; TCRdb holds only in-frame clones, not every one. The data contain about 130,000 clones, roughly 85% of them singletons. Sequencing was performed on peripheral blood, taken 28 days after the second dose of the MenACWY control vaccine. All receptors derive from an adult who received the MenACWY meningococcal vaccine as a control.

J is TRBJ1-1 and V is TRBV23-1; D call uncertain. TRBV23-1 is an ORF for which the function is uncertain. This CDR3 spans 13 amino acids. V was shortened by 8 bases and J by 4 bases, with 14 bases between the two germline ends. Here the CDR3 reads CASEPRYGTEAFF. Written as DNA, the CDR3 is TGCGCCAGCGAACCCCGGTATGGCACTGAAGCTTTCTTT.

The genes are TRBV11-2 and TRBJ1-6; D is ambiguous. The CDR3 is made up of 13 amino acids. Trimming took 5 bases from V and 12 from J, leaving 14 bases between them. Looked up from germline, CDR1 is SGHAT and CDR2 is FQNNGV. For the CDR3, the DNA is TGTGCCAGCAGCGAAGCCCTTCCAGTACCCCTCCACTTT. Translation: CASSEALPVPLHF. The full variable domain, its missing parts supplied by reference TRBV11-2 and TRBJ1-6, is EAGVAQSPRYKIIEKRQSVAFWCNPISGHATLYWYQQILGQGPKLLIQFQNNGVVDDSQLPKDRFSAERLKGVDSTLKIQPAKLEDSAVYLCASSEALPVPLHFGNGTRLTVT.

The rearrangement joins TRBV6-5 to TRBJ1-6, with D possibly TRBD1 on 5 matching bases. Trimming pared 7 bases from V and 7 bases from J, leaving 17 bases between. The CDR3 covers 15 residues. Germline V gene sequence: CDR1 MNHEY, CDR2 SVGAGI. The CDR3 DNA follows: TGTGCCAGCACCCAGGGTGCAGGGCGGAATTCACCCCTCCACTTT. This encodes CASTQGAGRNSPLHF.

The chain employs TRBV11-2 and TRBJ2-7, with 7 bases fitting TRBD1. The CDR3 totals 14 residues. The V and J ends lost 8 bases and 1 base, in that order; junction bases with no gene match: 8. Per germline, CDR1 SGHAT and CDR2 FQNNGV. CDR3 in amino acids: CASREETGSYEQYF. The CDR3 nucleotides are TGTGCCAGCCGCGAGGAGACAGGGTCCTACGAGCAGTACTTC.

This sequence joins TRBV6-5 and TRBJ2-2; no firm D call. The CDR3 spans 14 residues. Deletions cut 7 bases from V and 3 bases from J, with 12 bases between. Germline V gene data show CDR1 as MNHEY and CDR2 as SVGAGI. The CDR3 loop is CASTAGRYTGELFF. CDR3 DNA: TGTGCCAGCACAGCAGGAAGATACACCGGGGAGCTGTTTTTT.

Notes on this clone: Sequence at one end of the junction differs from germline and may be a read error. The chain joins TRBV6-5 to TRBJ2-4; 12 nucleotides align to TRBD1. In germline, CDR1 is MNHEY, CDR2 SVGAGI. CDR3 length: 13 amino acids. The CDR3 sequence is CASNPGQGANGNF. The CDR3 DNA reads TGTGCCAGCAACCCGGGACAGGGGGCAAACGGGAACTTC.

This rearrangement joins TRBV18 to TRBJ2-5, with D tentatively TRBD1 or TRBD2 (6 bases each). V shed 8 bases and J shed 5 bases, with 15 bases lying between them. The V gene's germline CDR1 is KGHSH and CDR2 LQKENI. The CDR3 totals 13 residues. The CDR3 loop is CASQAGGGETQYF. In DNA form, the CDR3 reads TGTGCCAGCCAGGCCGGGGGCGGTGAGACCCAGTACTTC.

The chain has TRBV5-8 and TRBJ2-1; TRBD2 is a possible D gene (7 bases). Trimming left V 4 bases short and J 0 bases short, with 14 bases between. Germline V CDR1 and CDR2: SGHTS, YDEGEE. CDR3 length: 16 residues. The CDR3 region is CASSRGATSSYNEQFF. The DNA for the CDR3 is TGTGCCAGCAGCCGGGGGGCCACGAGCTCCTACAATGAGCAGTTCTTC. Combining the CDR3 with reference TRBV5-8 and TRBJ2-1 gives the whole variable domain EAGVTQSPTHLIKTRGQQATLRCSPISGHTSVYWYQQALGLGLQFLLWYDEGEERNRGNFPPRFSGRQFPNYSSELNVNALELEDSALYLCASSRGATSSYNEQFFGPGTRLTVL.

The chain recombines TRBV6-5 with TRBJ1-3; 7 bases line up with TRBD1. Germline V gene lookup returns CDR1 MNHEY and CDR2 SVGAGI. The CDR3 contains 15 residues. Unmatched junction bases numbered 12, after V lost 8 bases and J lost 5 bases. CDR3 nucleotide sequence: TGTGCCAGCGGGACAGTGGGAGCCGGCAGAAACACCATATATTTT. Translating it yields CASGTVGAGRNTIYF.

J is TRBJ2-1 and V is TRBV7-2; TRBD1 matches 10 bases. V was pared by 4 bases and J by 10 bases, with 7 bases of the junction left unmatched. CDR1 and CDR2 from the germline V gene are SGHTA and FQGNSA. This CDR3 has 14 residues. The CDR3 DNA reads as TGTGCCAGCAGCTCCCGGGACAGGGGAGGCGAGCAGTTCTTC. The encoded protein is CASSSRDRGGEQFF.

The V and J genes are TRBV9 and TRBJ2-2; D is unresolved. The CDR3 sequence is 16 residues long. V lost 4 bases, J lost 0 bases, and 13 bases lay in between. The germline CDR1 and CDR2 sequences are SGDLS and YYNGEE. The CDR3: CASSPTIRPNTGELFF. The CDR3 DNA reads TGTGCCAGCAGCCCCACGATTAGGCCGAACACCGGGGAGCTGTTTTTT.

The chain uses TRBV11-3 and TRBJ1-1; the D is unclear. CDR1 is SGHNT and CDR2 is YENEEA in the germline V gene. The CDR3 has 14 residues. The germline V and J ends were trimmed by 5 bases and 1 base, with 11 bases remaining between them. CDR3: CASSADGQNTEAFF. The CDR3 DNA reads TGTGCCAGCAGCGCGGACGGGCAGAACACTGAAGCTTTCTTT.

The rearrangement links TRBV19 to TRBJ2-1; TRBD2 matches 7 bases. The CDR3 length is 15 residues. V was clipped by 6 bases and J by 0 bases; unmatched bases: 5. CDR1 is LNHDA, CDR2 SQIVND, per germline (reference sequence). The CDR3 DNA reads as TGTGCCAGTAGGAAAGCGGGGAGCTCCTACAATGAGCAGTTCTTC. This translates into CASRKAGSSYNEQFF.